This passage covers 27 T cell receptor beta chains from one sample sequenced in a study of radiation and T cells in renal cell carcinoma. Time point defined: blood 4 weeks post-SBRT, at nephrectomy. Treatment: 15 Gy SBRT to primary tumor, nephrectomy 4 weeks later. The method was immunoSEQ multiplex PCR; TCRdb's version includes in-frame clones alone and lacks a portion of them. This sample carries over 60,000 clones, over 80% of them seen once, and the ten largest clones take roughly 2.2%. The source was blood, collected from a patient whose treatment included radiotherapy and nephrectomy. These receptors were obtained from a woman aged 55 to 70 with renal cell carcinoma.

This chain connects TRBV19 to TRBJ1-5; D gene ambiguous. This CDR3 region has 15 residues. Germline CDR1 and CDR2: LNHDA and SQIVND (reference sequence). Trimming pared 1 base from V and 0 bases from J, leaving 7 bases between. The CDR3 nucleotides are TGTGCCAGTAGTATAGCTACGGCTAGCAATCAGCCCCAGCATTTT. Protein sequence: CASSIATASNQPQHF.

This clone was seen only a few times. This chain links TRBV9 with TRBJ2-5; no clear D. The CDR3 totals 14 residues. The V and J ends lost 0 bases and 1 base respectively, with 7 bases between them. Germline V gene data show CDR1 as SGDLS and CDR2 as YYNGEE. The DNA for the CDR3 is TGTGCCAGCAGCGTAGCCGGTACCCAAGAGACCCAGTACTTC. Translated: CASSVAGTQETQYF.

The chain has TRBV30 and TRBJ1-1; the match to TRBD1 covers 8 bases. J lost 3 bases, V lost 3 bases, and 3 bases had no gene match. The CDR3 length is 13 residues. Per germline, CDR1 GTSNPN and CDR2 SVGIG (reference sequence). This CDR3 is CAWREDRDTEAFF. CDR3 in DNA: TGTGCCTGGAGGGAGGACAGGGACACTGAAGCTTTCTTT.

V is TRBV28 and J is TRBJ1-6, with D hard to call. V shed 6 bases and J shed 6 bases, with 24 bases lying between them. The CDR3 consists of 18 residues. Germline loops: CDR1 MDHEN, CDR2 SYDVKM. CDR3 protein: CASSPSLGSNYANSPLHF. CDR3 sequence (DNA): TGTGCCAGCAGCCCGAGTTTAGGGTCTAACTACGCTAATTCACCCCTCCACTTT.

The chain has TRBV6-5 and TRBJ1-2; possibly TRBD1 for D (6 bases). The germline CDR1 and CDR2 sequences are MNHEY and SVGAGI. This CDR3 is 14 amino acids long. V was shortened by 6 bases and J by 6 bases, with 17 bases between the two germline ends. The CDR3 protein is CASSTGTNTNGYTF. The CDR3 nucleotides are TGTGCCAGCAGCACCGGGACAAATACGAATGGCTACACCTTC.

The chain links TRBV30 to TRBJ2-3; perhaps TRBD2 as D (7 bases). Between the trimmed V and J ends, which lost 3 bases and 5 bases, there was a span of 12 bases. The germline V gene encodes CDR1 GTSNPN and CDR2 SVGIG (reference sequence). The CDR3 consists of 13 residues. CDR3 residues: CAWSRGAGDTQYF. The CDR3 nucleotides read TGTGCCTGGAGCCGGGGGGCGGGAGATACGCAGTATTTT.

The chain joins TRBV5-8 to TRBJ1-2, with TRBD1 as a possible D gene (5 bases). Germline assignment: CDR1 SGHTS and CDR2 YDEGEE. Trimming took 1 base from V and 2 from J, leaving 6 bases between them. The CDR3 sequence is 13 residues long. The CDR3 DNA reads TGTGCCAGCAGCTTGAGGGGAAACTATGGCTACACCTTC. It encodes CASSLRGNYGYTF. Looking up the rest from reference TRBV5-8 and TRBJ1-2 gives the full variable domain: EAGVTQSPTHLIKTRGQQATLRCSPISGHTSVYWYQQALGLGLQFLLWYDEGEERNRGNFPPRFSGRQFPNYSSELNVNALELEDSALYLCASSLRGNYGYTFGSGTRLTVV.

The chain employs TRBV7-2 and TRBJ1-4; no reliable D call. CDR3 size: 14 residues. The germline CDR1 and CDR2 sequences are SGHTA and FQGNSA. Trimming pared 5 bases from V and 6 bases from J, leaving 13 bases between. The CDR3 sequence is CASSAPGADEKLFF. In DNA, the CDR3 is TGTGCCAGCAGCGCCCCCGGAGCAGATGAAAAACTGTTTTTT.

V gene TRBV6-1 combines with J gene TRBJ1-2, with D possibly matching TRBD1 (5 bases). V lost 0 bases and J lost 10, with 12 bases in between. Germline CDR1 reads MNHNS; CDR2 reads SASEGT. This CDR3 is built from 13 residues. CDR3 amino acids: CASSEALRGPYTF. Here the CDR3 DNA reads TGTGCCAGCAGTGAAGCGCTAAGGGGACCCTACACCTTC.

This chain uses TRBV4-1 with TRBJ1-3; TRBD1 is a possible D gene (5 bases). V gave up 1 base and J gave up 5 bases, with 21 bases separating them. The CDR3 loop spans 18 amino acids. CDR1 and CDR2 from the germline V gene are MGHRA and YSYEKL. The CDR3 spells CASSQGPPAQVIRNTIYF. The CDR3 DNA follows: TGCGCCAGCAGCCAAGGCCCCCCTGCACAGGTTATTAGAAACACCATATATTTT.

The chain employs TRBV28 and TRBJ2-5, with D perhaps TRBD1 or TRBD2 (5 bases each). The CDR3 is 16 amino acids. The V gene lost 2 bases and the J gene lost 6 bases, with 19 bases spanning the gap. Looked up from germline, CDR1 is MDHEN and CDR2 is SYDVKM. CDR3: CASSLSPPGTRQTQYF. The CDR3 DNA follows: TGTGCCAGCAGTTTAAGCCCCCCGGGGACGAGGCAGACCCAGTACTTC.

The V and J genes are TRBV6-5 and TRBJ1-6; D might be TRBD1 (5 bases). V was cut by 0 bases and J by 7 bases, with 13 bases left in between. This CDR3 has 16 amino acids. Germline V gives CDR1 MNHEY, CDR2 SVGAGI. The CDR3 loop is CASSYSSGTGNSPLHF. The DNA for the CDR3 is TGTGCCAGCAGTTACTCTTCAGGGACGGGGAATTCACCCCTCCACTTT.

The table lists this clone with a few counts. The V call is TRBV2, the J call TRBJ1-3; 7 bases fit TRBD1. This CDR3 comprises 15 residues. Germline V gives CDR1 SNHLY, CDR2 FYNNEI. Trimming removed 8 bases from V and 6 bases from J; junction bases left unmatched: 13. The CDR3 region is CASLEGRGPLNTIYF. For the CDR3, the DNA is TGTGCCAGCCTCGAGGGTAGGGGGCCCCTAAACACCATATATTTT.

The gene calls are TRBV6-5 and TRBJ2-2; TRBD1 agrees at 12 bases. This CDR3 comprises 15 residues. The J segment lost 5 bases and the V segment lost 8 bases, leaving 6 bases of the junction unmatched. CDR1 is MNHEY, CDR2 SVGAGI, per germline. The CDR3 nucleotides are TGTGCCAGCTCCCGGGGACAGGGGGCAACCGGGGAGCTGTTTTTT. It specifies CASSRGQGATGELFF.

The chain recombines TRBV11-3 with TRBJ2-1; a possible D gene is TRBD2 (6 bases). Deletions cut 5 bases from V and 1 base from J, with 12 bases between. This CDR3 region has 15 residues. Germline-derived CDR1 and CDR2 are SGHNT and YENEEA. The DNA for the CDR3 is TGTGCCAGCAGCATCGGGACTCAGTCCTACAATGAGCAGTTCTTC. Amino acid sequence: CASSIGTQSYNEQFF.

The chain recombines TRBV30 with TRBJ2-2, with D unclear. Trimming took off 0 bases at V and 1 base at J, with 6 bases between the two ends. Germline V lookup: CDR1 GTSNPN, CDR2 SVGIG (reference sequence). The CDR3 is 14 amino acids. The CDR3 region has the DNA TGTGCCTGGAGTGTCCAGATGAACACCGGGGAGCTGTTTTTT. It translates to CAWSVQMNTGELFF.

V usage is TRBV29-1 and J usage is TRBJ1-1; D is possibly TRBD1 (5 bases). The CDR3 extends over 14 amino acids. The germline CDR1 and CDR2 sequences are SQVTM and ANQGSEA. V was trimmed by 2 bases and J by 5 bases, leaving 15 bases between them. The CDR3: CSVESLGVDTEAFF. In nucleotides, the CDR3 is TGCAGCGTTGAATCGTTGGGGGTGGATACTGAAGCTTTCTTT.

This chain uses TRBV7-2 with TRBJ2-7; 9 bases are a match to TRBD1. The trim removed 4 bases at V and 6 bases at J, leaving 7 bases unmatched. This CDR3 is built from 14 residues. Looked up from germline, CDR1 is SGHTA and CDR2 is FQGNSA. The CDR3 region has the DNA TGTGCCAGCAGCTCATTAGACAGGGGGACCGAGCAGTACTTC. This gives the protein CASSSLDRGTEQYF.

This rearrangement joins TRBV9 to TRBJ1-1, with D maybe TRBD1 (5 bases). From germline, CDR1 is SGDLS and CDR2 YYNGEE. This CDR3 has 15 residues. V was trimmed by 0 bases and J by 1 base, leaving 10 bases between them. DNA of the CDR3: TGTGCCAGCAGCGTAGAGGCGGGGGGGAACACTGAAGCTTTCTTT. It codes for CASSVEAGGNTEAFF.

This clone was counted ten times or more. The chain couples TRBV5-6 to TRBJ1-2; D not resolved. The length of the CDR3 is 13 residues. V lost 2 bases, J lost 6 bases, and 11 bases lay in between. The V gene's germline CDR1 is SGHDT and CDR2 YYEEEE. The CDR3 protein is CASSLISQHGYTF. The DNA for the CDR3 is TGTGCCAGCAGCTTAATTAGCCAGCATGGCTACACCTTC.

The chain recombines TRBV19 with TRBJ1-1; 7 bases fit TRBD1. There are 15 residues in the CDR3. V shed 2 bases and J 5 bases; nucleotides not matched to a gene: 8. Germline V gene sequence: CDR1 LNHDA, CDR2 SQIVND (reference sequence). DNA for the CDR3: TGTGCCAGTAGTATACGCCAGGGGGGGAAAACTGAAGCTTTCTTT. Translated, it gives CASSIRQGGKTEAFF.

The chain joins TRBV27 to TRBJ2-6, with D maybe TRBD2 (5 bases). This CDR3 is 14 amino acids long. Germline values: CDR1 MNHEY, CDR2 SMNVEV (reference sequence). V was trimmed by 3 bases and J by 2 bases, leaving 5 bases between them. The CDR3 loop reads CASSFGTGANVLTF. The CDR3 DNA sequence: TGTGCCAGCAGTTTCGGGACTGGGGCCAACGTCCTGACTTTC.

The chain combines TRBV27 with TRBJ2-1, with 10 nucleotides matching TRBD2. This CDR3 spans 17 amino acids. J was trimmed by 1 base and V by 4 bases; bases with no gene match: 7. CDR1 is MNHEY and CDR2 is SMNVEV in the germline V gene (reference sequence). CDR3 residues: CASSYLAGEVSYNEQFF. The CDR3 DNA sequence: TGTGCCAGCAGTTATCTAGCGGGAGAGGTATCCTACAATGAGCAGTTCTTC.

The chain links TRBV11-3 to TRBJ2-1, with TRBD2 identical over 7 bases. CDR1 is SGHNT and CDR2 is YENEEA in the germline V gene. The CDR3 length is 14 residues. Trimming removed 5 bases from V and 5 bases from J; junction bases left unmatched: 6. For the CDR3, the DNA is TGTGCCAGCAGCGTGACTAGCCTCAACAATGAGCAGTTCTTC. It encodes CASSVTSLNNEQFF.

J is TRBJ1-1 and V is TRBV28; TRBD1 matches 8 bases. The CDR3 is 14 amino acids. V lost 4 bases and J lost 5; bases outside the gene matches: 6. Germline-derived CDR1 and CDR2 are MDHEN and SYDVKM. The CDR3, as DNA: TGTGCCAGCAGTTCACCAGGGGGCTGGACTGAAGCTTTCTTT. It translates to CASSSPGGWTEAFF.

The CDR3 nucleotides are TGTGCCAGCAGCGACCCTGGGGACCCCTGGAATTCTGGAAACACCATATATTTT. This sequence encodes CASSDPGDPWNSGNTIYF. This chain links TRBV9 with TRBJ1-3; a possible D gene is TRBD1 (5 bases). The V gene lost 3 bases and the J gene lost 1 base, with 20 bases spanning the gap. The CDR3 consists of 18 residues. The germline V gene has CDR1 SGDLS and CDR2 YYNGEE.

V is TRBV6-6 and J is TRBJ2-5, with TRBD1 matching 7 bases. The CDR3 length is 13 residues. V lost 7 bases to trimming and J lost 2 bases; unmatched junction nucleotides: 4. Germline V gives CDR1 MNHNY, CDR2 SVGAGI (reference sequence). CDR3 DNA: TGTGCCAGCAAGGGGACAGATCAAGAGACCCAGTACTTC. It translates to CASKGTDQETQYF.